These 32 T cell receptor beta chains were all obtained from the same sample, sequenced in a study of Ad26.COV2.S vaccination and SARS-CoV-2 variants. The treatment is: around 19 received Ad26.COV2.S at low or high dose, single or two shots; about 5 received placebo; per-sample allocation not given. Collection of the samples took place on day 63 after the first injection of vaccine or placebo. Clones were read by immunoSEQ multiplex PCR, and TCRdb kept only the in-frame ones, dropping some. The repertoire consists of some 350,000 clones, with around 90% occurring once and the leading ten covering around 5.5%. The specimen comprised peripheral blood, sampled in a trial of Ad26.COV2.S vaccine versus placebo. The receptors derive from a person between 18 and 65 years old who received the Ad26.COV2.S COVID-19 vaccine or a placebo.

The table lists this clone with a count of one. This chain connects TRBV1 to TRBJ2-3; the table's D call, TRBD2, was not checked against the DNA. TRBV1 is noted as a pseudogene. This CDR3 has 21 amino acids. CDR3 sequence: CTSSQGRASGRAGGSTDTQYF. The CDR3 nucleotides are TGCACCAGCAGCCAAGGAAGGGCTAGCGGGAGGGCCGGGGGTAGCACAGATACGCAGTATTTT.

The chain uses TRBV4-1 and TRBJ2-2, with D possibly TRBD1 on 7 matching bases. The CDR3 runs to 17 residues. The germline V gene encodes CDR1 MGHRA and CDR2 YSYEKL. V was trimmed by 0 bases and J by 2 bases, leaving 13 bases between them. The CDR3 reads CASSQDWRGPNTGELFF. The CDR3 nucleotides read TGCGCCAGCAGCCAAGATTGGAGGGGGCCTAACACCGGGGAGCTGTTTTTT.

This chain links TRBV27 with TRBJ2-7, with TRBD1 as a possible D gene (6 bases). V shed 4 bases and J shed 4 bases, with 14 bases lying between them. The germline CDR1 and CDR2 sequences are MNHEY and SMNVEV (reference sequence). The CDR3 is 14 amino acids. The CDR3 bases are TGTGCCAGCAGTTACAAACAGGGTGGGTACGAGCAGTACTTC. Its protein is CASSYKQGGYEQYF.

The V gene is TRBV27, the J gene TRBJ1-2, with 7 positions matching TRBD1. Germline V gives CDR1 MNHEY, CDR2 SMNVEV (reference sequence). The CDR3 covers 16 residues. V lost 5 bases and J lost 1; bases outside the gene matches: 10. The CDR3, as DNA: TGTGCCAGCAGTCCCGCGGGCACAGGGGTTAACTATGGCTACACCTTC. It specifies CASSPAGTGVNYGYTF.

In its sample, this clone was seen many times. The CDR3 bases are TGTGCCATCAGTGATCCGGGACACCTGTCCTATGGCTACACCTTC. Amino acids: CAISDPGHLSYGYTF. The chain couples TRBV10-3 to TRBJ1-2, with D maybe TRBD1 (6 bases). Per germline, CDR1 ENHRY and CDR2 SYGVKD. The CDR3 has 15 amino acids. Deletions cut 3 bases from V and 4 bases from J, with 15 bases between.

The V and J genes are TRBV7-8 and TRBJ2-2, with 8 positions matching TRBD1. Looked up from germline, CDR1 is SGHVS and CDR2 is FQNEAQ. V lost 1 base, J lost 2 bases, and 15 bases stayed unmatched. The CDR3 is 20 residues long. In nucleotides, the CDR3 is TGTGCCAGCAGCTTAGAGTTGGGTCGCAGGGGGCAAGGAAACACCGGGGAGCTGTTTTTT. The encoded protein is CASSLELGRRGQGNTGELFF.

V and J are TRBV18 and TRBJ1-1; no reliable D call. Per the germline V gene, CDR1 is KGHSH and CDR2 is LQKENI. The CDR3 is made up of 16 amino acids. The germline V and J ends were trimmed by 3 bases and 7 bases, with 21 bases remaining between them. In nucleotides, the CDR3 is TGTGCCAGCTCACCCCGCTCAGGACTCCTATTGGGTGAAGCTTTCTTT. Translation gives CASSPRSGLLLGEAFF.

The chain is built from TRBV6-5 and TRBJ2-7; 7 bases map to TRBD1. This CDR3 is 15 amino acids long. CDR1 is MNHEY, CDR2 SVGAGI, per germline. The V segment lost 6 bases and the J segment 2 bases; nucleotides outside the gene matches: 10. DNA for the CDR3: TGTGCCAGCAGACCCGGACAGGCCCTCCCCTACGAGCAGTACGTC. Its protein is CASRPGQALPYEQYV.

The genes are TRBV24-1 and TRBJ1-5, with D maybe TRBD1 (5 bases). CDR3 length: 13 amino acids. Germline V gives CDR1 KGHDR, CDR2 SFDVKD. Trimming took 9 bases from V and 4 from J, leaving 12 bases between them. The CDR3 region is CATGYRKNQPQHF. CDR3 bases: TGTGCCACCGGATACAGGAAGAATCAGCCCCAGCATTTT.

The chain joins TRBV5-1 to TRBJ2-5; 10 bases fit TRBD2. The CDR3 has 17 residues. The trim removed 0 bases at V and 2 bases at J, leaving 7 bases unmatched. CDR1 and CDR2 from the germline V gene are SGHRS and YFSETQ. Here the CDR3 reads CASSLGGLAGDQETQYF. CDR3 coding DNA: TGCGCCAGCAGCTTGGGTGGGCTAGCGGGGGATCAAGAGACCCAGTACTTC.

The chain joins TRBV27 to TRBJ1-2; 10 bases fit TRBD1. The CDR3 totals 16 residues. CDR1 and CDR2 from the germline V gene are MNHEY and SMNVEV (reference sequence). V trimming: 6 bases; J trimming: 4 bases; junction bases outside the gene matches: 11. Here the CDR3 DNA reads TGTGCCAGCAGCCGATATACCGGGACAGGGGTCTATGGCTACACCTTC. Translated, it gives CASSRYTGTGVYGYTF.

The chain links TRBV19 to TRBJ1-4; maybe TRBD1 (6 bases). Between the trimmed V and J ends, which lost 5 bases and 8 bases, there was a span of 18 bases. The germline V gene encodes CDR1 LNHDA and CDR2 SQIVND (reference sequence). The CDR3 spans 15 residues. The CDR3 nucleotides are TGTGCCAGTAGTTTGGAGCGGGGGGCTAGGGAAAAACTGTTTTTT. Protein: CASSLERGAREKLFF.

This clone is a singleton in its sample. The chain uses TRBV24-1 and TRBJ2-3; 7 positions agree with TRBD1. The germline V gene encodes CDR1 KGHDR and CDR2 SFDVKD. The CDR3 loop spans 18 amino acids. V shed 3 bases, J shed 2 bases, and the junction held 13 bases outside the gene matches. CDR3 nucleotides: TGTGCCACCAGTGATCCCCGGACAGGTGCAGGAATCACAGATACGCAGTATTTT. Residues: CATSDPRTGAGITDTQYF.

In regard to this clone: The same CDR3 can be traced to other DNA sequences in this sample. This sequence joins TRBV5-4 and TRBJ2-3; 12 nucleotides match TRBD2. The germline V gene has CDR1 SGHNT and CDR2 YYREEE (reference sequence). The J segment lost 3 bases and the V segment lost 4 bases, leaving 3 bases of the junction unmatched. The CDR3 is made up of 15 amino acids. The CDR3 DNA sequence: TGTGCCAGCAGCCTTGGACTAGCGGGGACAGATACGCAGTATTTT. Its translation is CASSLGLAGTDTQYF.

The chain combines TRBV25-1 with TRBJ1-1, with 8 positions matching TRBD1. The CDR3 extends over 13 amino acids. V shed 8 bases and J 10 bases; nucleotides not matched to a gene: 12. Per the germline V gene, CDR1 is MGHDK and CDR2 is SYGVNS. CDR3 sequence reads: CASSDIPGTGAFF. The CDR3 coding sequence is TGTGCCAGCTCCGACATCCCCGGGACAGGAGCTTTCTTT. The complete variable domain, with remaining parts taken from reference TRBV25-1 and TRBJ1-1, reads EADIYQTPRYLVIGTGKKITLECSQTMGHDKMYWYQQDPGMELHLIHYSYGVNSTEKGDLSSESTVSRIRTEHFPLTLESARPSHTSQYLCASSDIPGTGAFFGQGTRLTVV.

This chain connects TRBV5-8 to TRBJ2-7, with no clear D. Per the germline V gene, CDR1 is SGHTS and CDR2 is YDEGEE. Trimming stripped 1 base from V and 9 bases from J, with 5 bases between. The CDR3 totals 10 residues. Here the CDR3 reads CASSLWGQYV. DNA of the CDR3: TGTGCCAGCAGCTTGTGGGGGCAGTACGTC.

V usage is TRBV9 and J usage is TRBJ1-2; D is unclear. The ends were cut back, 0 bases at V and 7 bases at J, with 10 bases in the middle. CDR3 length: 13 residues. Germline-derived CDR1 and CDR2 are SGDLS and YYNGEE. CDR3: CASSVERAGGYTF. The CDR3 nucleotides are TGTGCCAGCAGCGTAGAAAGGGCAGGTGGCTACACCTTC.

This clone was counted only a few times. This chain connects TRBV2 to TRBJ2-3, with TRBD2 matching over 13 bases. The CDR3 is 15 residues long. Germline V gene lookup returns CDR1 SNHLY and CDR2 FYNNEI. V shed 9 bases, J shed 3 bases, and the junction held 6 bases outside the gene matches. In DNA, the CDR3 is TGTGCCAGTCTAAAACTAGCGGGGGGGACAGATACGCAGTATTTT. Encoded protein: CASLKLAGGTDTQYF. The complete variable domain, with remaining parts taken from reference TRBV2 and TRBJ2-3, reads EPEVTQTPSHQVTQMGQEVILRCVPISNHLYFYWYRQILGQKVEFLVSFYNNEISEKSEIFDDQFSVERPDGSNFTLKIRSTKLEDSAMYFCASLKLAGGTDTQYFGPGTRLTVL.

V is TRBV27 and J is TRBJ1-6, with 7 positions matching TRBD1. Trimming took 6 bases from V and 7 from J; bases not matched to a gene: 9. Germline V gene data show CDR1 as MNHEY and CDR2 as SMNVEV (reference sequence). The CDR3 loop spans 15 amino acids. DNA for the CDR3: TGTGCCAGCAGGTCACAGGGGCCCCTAAATTCACCCCTCCACTTT. Its translation: CASRSQGPLNSPLHF.

The J gene is TRBJ1-1, the V gene TRBV4-2, with 8 bases lining up with TRBD1. The junction had 6 bases not matched to a gene; V was cut back by 4 bases and J by 8 bases. Germline CDR1 and CDR2: LGHNA and YNFKEQ. The CDR3 extends over 13 amino acids. The CDR3 here is CASSLWTGSEAFF. The CDR3 nucleotides are TGTGCCAGCAGCCTTTGGACAGGGTCGGAAGCTTTCTTT.

The chain links TRBV5-1 to TRBJ2-7; 8 bases are shared with TRBD2. The CDR3 sequence is 14 residues long. Germline V CDR1 and CDR2: SGHRS, YFSETQ. V shed 9 bases and J 1 base; nucleotides not matched to a gene: 9. The CDR3 DNA reads as TGCGCCACCGGTTTGGTAGCGGGGTCCTACGAGCAGTACTTC. Translation gives CATGLVAGSYEQYF.

The gene calls are TRBV5-4 and TRBJ1-2, with no clear D. The CDR3 covers 13 residues. In germline, CDR1 is SGHNT, CDR2 YYREEE (reference sequence). The V gene lost 2 bases and the J gene lost 6 bases, with 11 bases spanning the gap. Here the CDR3 reads CASSLTNSNGYTF. The CDR3 DNA reads TGTGCCAGCAGCTTAACAAACAGCAATGGCTACACCTTC.

V is TRBV5-1 and J is TRBJ2-1; D possibly corresponds to TRBD1 (7 bases). CDR1 and CDR2 from the germline V gene are SGHRS and YFSETQ. CDR3 length: 16 amino acids. Trimming removed 2 bases from V and 7 bases from J, with 19 bases in between. In DNA form, the CDR3 reads TGCGCCAGCAGCTTCCAGGGGGGATCCATTGAAAATGAGCAGTTCTTC. Its protein is CASSFQGGSIENEQFF.

The chain combines TRBV6-5 with TRBJ2-1; no clear D gene. V shed 6 bases and J shed 0 bases, with 12 bases lying between them. Germline values: CDR1 MNHEY, CDR2 SVGAGI. The CDR3 runs to 15 residues. CDR3 region: CASRPTDSSYNEQFF. CDR3 DNA: TGTGCCAGCAGACCCACAGATAGCTCCTACAATGAGCAGTTCTTC.

The chain recombines TRBV11-3 with TRBJ2-3; no definite D call. The CDR3 spans 16 residues. Germline V gene data show CDR1 as SGHNT and CDR2 as YENEEA. Trimming pared 4 bases from V and 2 bases from J, leaving 16 bases between. CDR3: CASSSRSGQPTDTQYF. CDR3 nucleotide sequence: TGTGCCAGCAGCTCCCGTTCTGGGCAACCCACAGATACGCAGTATTTT.

The chain couples TRBV13 to TRBJ2-2; TRBD2 aligns across 8 bases. Germline CDR1 PRHDT, CDR2 FYEKMQ (reference sequence). CDR3 size: 17 residues. Losses at the gene ends were 7 bases for V and 2 bases for J; bases not matched to a gene: 12. The CDR3 bases are TGTGCCAGCACCTCTGGGACTAGTATCCCCAACACCGGGGAGCTGTTTTTT. Its protein product is CASTSGTSIPNTGELFF.

The gene calls are TRBV5-1 and TRBJ1-4; TRBD1 matches at 11 bases. The CDR3 extends over 16 amino acids. Germline CDR1 reads SGHRS; CDR2 reads YFSETQ. J lost 10 bases, V lost 5 bases, and 13 bases had no gene match. The CDR3 nucleotides read TGCGCCAGCAGGGACAGGGGGCCGGTACATCTCGGAAAACTGTTTTTT. Translation: CASRDRGPVHLGKLFF.

The chain couples TRBV7-2 to TRBJ2-2, with D hard to call. Looked up from germline, CDR1 is SGHTA and CDR2 is FQGNSA. The CDR3 is 14 amino acids. The V end lost 3 bases, the J end lost 5 bases, and 10 bases lay between the germline ends. As DNA, the CDR3 is TGTGCCAGCAGCTTGATAAGGGATACCGGGGAGCTGTTTTTT. This translates into CASSLIRDTGELFF. Filled out from reference TRBV7-2 and TRBJ2-2, the complete variable domain reads GAGVSQSPSNKVTEKGKDVELRCDPISGHTALYWYRQSLGQGLEFLIYFQGNSAPDKSGLPSDRFSAERTGGSVSTLTIQRTQQEDSAVYLCASSLIRDTGELFFGEGSRLTVL.

CDR3 region: CASSPDHGGSAGYTF. CDR3 bases: TGTGCCAGCTCACCGGACCATGGGGGCTCGGCCGGCTACACCTTC. V gene TRBV18 combines with J gene TRBJ1-2; a weak D match, TRBD1 (6 bases). V lost 3 bases, J lost 8 bases, and 19 bases lay in between. The CDR3 covers 15 residues. Germline assignment: CDR1 KGHSH and CDR2 LQKENI.

The J gene is TRBJ1-3, the V gene TRBV12-5, with a weak D call TRBD1 (6 bases). CDR1 and CDR2 (germline): LGHNT, FRNRAP. V lost 5 bases and J 3 bases, leaving 14 bases between the germline ends. The CDR3 covers 15 residues. Written as DNA, the CDR3 is TGTGCTAGTGGTCTACCCCCGGGACATGGAAACACCATATATTTT. Translating it yields CASGLPPGHGNTIYF.

In nucleotides, the CDR3 is TGTGCCAGCAGCCGAGCGGGGGAGGAGACCCAGTACTTC. Protein: CASSRAGEETQYF. The chain couples TRBV7-8 to TRBJ2-5, with 8 bases aligning to TRBD2. Germline assignment: CDR1 SGHVS and CDR2 FQNEAQ. This CDR3 region has 13 residues. The trim removed 5 bases at V and 5 bases at J, leaving 4 bases unmatched.

This chain links TRBV5-8 with TRBJ1-5; 8 bases align to TRBD1. V was clipped by 1 base and J by 0 bases; unmatched bases: 6. The CDR3 extends over 17 amino acids. The V gene's germline CDR1 is SGHTS and CDR2 YDEGEE. The CDR3 reads CASSLTPTGVSNQPQHF. As DNA, the CDR3 is TGTGCCAGCAGCTTGACCCCGACAGGGGTTAGCAATCAGCCCCAGCATTTT.